This T cell receptor (beta chain) emerged from a study of blood T cell repertoires in COVID-19. Study background: Sites across the United States, Italy and Spain contributed samples from acute and convalescent COVID-19. Sample material is recorded as cDNA or gDNA derived from T cells, B-cell-depleted T cells, or PBMCs.

CDR1 is SNHLY, CDR2 FYNNEI, per germline. CDR3 length: 12 amino acids. V shed 6 bases and J shed 3 bases, with 5 bases lying between them. Per the study methods: The authors estimated nucleated cell counts from reference gene primer amplification. TCRdb's copy holds only in-frame clones and misses some; the assay was immunoSEQ multiplex PCR. That table is the source of V, J and clone size, and D and trimming were worked out from the DNA. The sample comprises just over 80,000 clones, 65% to 90% of which are singletons, and about 40% rests with the top ten. This clone was seen more than once but under ten times.

The sequenced sample was peripheral blood. This sequence was found in a man older than 75 with acute or convalescent COVID-19. V is TRBV2 and J is TRBJ2-2; D ambiguous. Written as DNA, the CDR3 is TGTGCCAGCAGATCAGACACCGGGGAGCTGTTTTTT. Its protein product is CASRSDTGELFF.